Described below is a single T cell receptor (beta chain) sequence and its context. What it binds is unknown. This entry comes from a study of T cells in Graves' hyperthyroidism and ophthalmopathy. Findings and limits, study-wide: Appearing also in blood were most of the thyroid clonotypes expanded above 0.001.

Amplified TCR beta CDR3 regions came from RNA transcripts. A first-round RT-PCR of the TCR CDR3 used the HTBI primer set. MiXCR, run by TCRdb on the multiplex PCR reads, gives a single entry per CDR3 protein. The sample lists more than 500,000 distinct CDR3 sequences, roughly 14% occurring once. Ophthalmopathy patients showed a Clinical Activity Score of at least 3, NOSPECS grade of at least 4 and duration under 3 months. Exclusion of patients followed from uncontrolled infection, other autoimmune disease, pregnancy or lactation. Clinical symptoms, serum thyroxine, TRAb, thyroid ultrasound and orbital computed tomography established diagnosis. The CDR3 is 14 residues long. V was shortened by 4 bases and J by 4 bases, with 13 bases between the two germline ends. Per germline, CDR1 SNHLY and CDR2 FYNNEI.

This chain joins TRBV2 and TRBJ2-5; tentative D call: TRBD2 (6 bases). The sequencing input was blood. The source of this sequence is a woman in her forties with Graves' ophthalmopathy. CDR3 protein: CASSGTSSAETQYF. The CDR3, as DNA: TGTGCCAGCAGTGGCACGTCTAGCGCAGAGACCCAGTACTTC.